Shown below are 32 T cell receptor beta chains from a single sample sequenced in a study of metastatic and nonmetastatic thyroid tumors. All patients were treatment-naive before thyroid surgery. TCRdb reanalyzed the PCR reads via MiXCR. This sample has about 16,000 clones; less than 30% occur once, and the top ten carry 15% to 18%. The sample comprised tumor tissue. The receptors here all came from a female donor with papillary thyroid cancer or a benign thyroid nodule (not recorded which). Some clones in this sample may be carry-over from other donors' samples.

This clone was seen ten or more times. The CDR3 region has the DNA TGTGCCAGCAGTCACCCCGACTTGACTCTAGGCACTGAAGCTTTCTTT. Translated, it gives CASSHPDLTLGTEAFF. The V and J genes are TRBV6-1 and TRBJ1-1; D not certain. Germline loops: CDR1 MNHNS, CDR2 SASEGT. The CDR3 length is 16 residues. Trimming took 5 bases from V and 4 from J, leaving 20 bases between them.

This clone counts as medium-sized. The rearrangement links TRBV28 to TRBJ2-7; 10 positions agree with TRBD1. Looked up from germline, CDR1 is MDHEN and CDR2 is SYDVKM. V dropped 3 bases and J dropped 5; count of bases not matched to a gene: 1. The CDR3 contains 13 residues. The CDR3, as DNA: TGTGCCAGCAGTTTGGGACAGGGGAACGAGCAGTACTTC. Amino acid sequence: CASSLGQGNEQYF.

The CDR3 DNA is TGCAGTGCTAAGGGACTTCTTGACTACGAGCAGTACTTC. Amino acids: CSAKGLLDYEQYF. J is TRBJ2-7 and V is TRBV20-1; D possibly corresponds to TRBD2 (6 bases). Trimming left V 4 bases short and J 3 bases short, with 13 bases between. This CDR3 has 13 residues. Per the germline V gene, CDR1 is DFQATT and CDR2 is SNEGSKA (reference sequence).

This clone showed up just once. The chain has TRBV7-8 and TRBJ1-6; a possible D gene is TRBD1 (6 bases). The CDR3 totals 16 residues. Trimming left V 6 bases short and J 7 bases short, with 19 bases between. Germline CDR1 reads SGHVS; CDR2 reads FQNEAQ. The CDR3 region has the DNA TGTGCCAGCAGGGAGACCTCCGGGACACTCAATTCACCCCTCCACTTT. Amino acid sequence: CASRETSGTLNSPLHF.

By sample share, this clone is medium-sized. The chain has TRBV6-2 or TRBV6-3 and TRBJ2-7; 7 nucleotides agree with TRBD1. The V and J ends lost 6 bases and 3 bases, in that order; junction bases with no gene match: 8. There are 14 residues in the CDR3. Germline V lookup: CDR1 MNHEY, CDR2 SVGEGT. The DNA of the CDR3 is TGTGCCAGCAGACGGGACAGTAAGAACTACGAGCAGTACTTC. Translated: CASRRDSKNYEQYF.

This clone has a single count. V usage is TRBV12-3 or TRBV12-4 and J usage is TRBJ2-5; no clear D gene. The CDR3 extends over 11 amino acids. V was trimmed by 6 bases and J by 5 bases, leaving 7 bases between them. CDR3 protein: CASSLQETQYF. CDR3 DNA sequence: TGTGCCAGCAGCCTCCAGGAGACCCAGTACTTC.

This clone was picked up a small number of times. The chain has TRBV3-1 and TRBJ1-5; TRBD1 agrees at 10 bases. Germline lookup yields CDR1 LGHDT and CDR2 YNNKEL (reference sequence). The junction had 1 base not matched to a gene; V was cut back by 1 base and J by 7 bases. This CDR3 comprises 14 residues. This CDR3 reads CASSQGTGGQPQHF. The CDR3 nucleotides read TGTGCCAGCAGCCAAGGGACAGGGGGGCAGCCCCAGCATTTT. The entire variable domain, with the rest obtained from reference TRBV3-1 and TRBJ1-5, is as follows: DTAVSQTPKYLVTQMGNDKSIKCEQNLGHDTMYWYKQDSKKFLKIMFSYNNKELIINETVPNRFSPKSPDKAHLNLHINSLELGDSAVYFCASSQGTGGQPQHFGDGTRLSIL.

In its sample, this clone was seen a few times. This rearrangement joins TRBV15 to TRBJ2-3; TRBD2 agrees at 9 bases. The germline gives CDR1 LNHNV, CDR2 YYDKDF (reference sequence). This CDR3 has 17 residues. With 1 base clipped from V and 2 bases from J, the junction kept 7 bases outside the gene matches. This CDR3 reads CATSRGIAGGSTDTQYF. The CDR3 DNA is TGTGCCACCAGCAGAGGCATCGCGGGAGGGTCCACAGATACGCAGTATTTT.

This clone was seen ten or more times. The gene calls are TRBV20-1 and TRBJ2-4; the D gene is possibly TRBD1 (6 bases). Trimming left V 1 base short and J 3 bases short, with 16 bases between. Germline lookup yields CDR1 DFQATT and CDR2 SNEGSKA (reference sequence). The CDR3 spans 16 residues. CDR3 sequence: CSARGGEQGVKNIQYF. The DNA of the CDR3 is TGCAGTGCTAGAGGAGGGGAACAGGGAGTCAAAAACATTCAGTACTTC.

This clone was seen many times. This chain uses TRBV9 with TRBJ2-7; weak D call: TRBD2 (6 bases). The V and J ends lost 5 bases and 0 bases respectively, with 27 bases between them. CDR1 and CDR2 (germline): SGDLS, YYNGEE. This CDR3 has 19 amino acids. The CDR3, as DNA: TGTGCCAGCAGGGTCGGAGTGGGTTGGGAGGCCGCTAGCTCCTACGAGCAGTACTTC. This sequence encodes CASRVGVGWEAASSYEQYF.

This clone was seen at least ten times. J is TRBJ2-1 and V is TRBV4-1; no firm D call. The V gene's germline CDR1 is MGHRA and CDR2 YSYEKL. The V end lost 0 bases, the J end lost 6 bases, and 15 bases lay between the germline ends. CDR3 length: 16 residues. The chain's CDR3 is CASSQEVLLLTNEQFF. The CDR3 DNA reads as TGCGCCAGCAGCCAAGAAGTTTTGCTTTTGACCAATGAGCAGTTCTTC.

The chain couples TRBV11-3 to TRBJ2-7; TRBD1 might be the D (6 bases). CDR1 and CDR2 (germline): SGHNT, YENEEA. Trimming cost V 5 bases and J 0 bases, with 8 bases left between them. This CDR3 contains 13 residues. The CDR3 DNA is TGTGCCAGCAGCGGGACAAACTCCTACGAGCAGTACTTC. This codes for CASSGTNSYEQYF.

This chain connects TRBV2 to TRBJ1-1; D remains ambiguous. V lost 6 bases and J 5 bases, leaving 4 bases between the germline ends. The germline V gene encodes CDR1 SNHLY and CDR2 FYNNEI. The CDR3 totals 10 residues. The CDR3 coding sequence is TGTGCCAGCAGATGGACTGAAGCTTTCTTT. Translated, it gives CASRWTEAFF.

This clone was detected many times. The chain employs TRBV11-2 and TRBJ2-7; possibly TRBD2 for D (6 bases). The germline V and J ends were trimmed by 1 base and 1 base, with 14 bases remaining between them. This CDR3 is built from 16 residues. Germline-derived CDR1 and CDR2 are SGHAT and FQNNGV. Written as DNA, the CDR3 is TGTGCCAGCAGCTTAGGATCGGGAGCCTTATCCTACGAGCAGTACTTC. Protein product: CASSLGSGALSYEQYF.

By its share, this clone is medium-sized. The chain joins TRBV5-1 to TRBJ2-7; 12 bases fit TRBD2. This CDR3 region has 14 residues. Losses at the gene ends were 4 bases for V and 4 bases for J; bases not matched to a gene: 3. CDR1 is SGHRS and CDR2 is YFSETQ in the germline V gene. The CDR3 DNA follows: TGCGCCAGCAGCCAGGGACTAGCGGGTTACGAGCAGTACTTC. The encoded protein is CASSQGLAGYEQYF. The whole variable domain, remainder taken from reference TRBV5-1 and TRBJ2-7, is KAGVTQTPRYLIKTRGQQVTLSCSPISGHRSVSWYQQTPGQGLQFLFEYFSETQRNKGNFPGRFSGRQFSNSRSEMNVSTLELGDSALYLCASSQGLAGYEQYFGPGTRLTVT.

This chain joins TRBV20-1 and TRBJ2-7, with 11 bases lining up with TRBD2. The V gene's germline CDR1 is DFQATT and CDR2 SNEGSKA (reference sequence). The ends lost 6 bases at V and 5 bases at J; junction bases unmatched: 9. The CDR3 extends over 14 amino acids. In DNA form, the CDR3 reads TGCAGTGCCTTAGCGGGAGGGCGGTCGGACGAGCAGTACTTC. This translates into CSALAGGRSDEQYF.

The gene calls are TRBV6-2 or TRBV6-3 and TRBJ2-5; 8 nucleotides line up with TRBD2. V shed 6 bases and J 1 base; nucleotides not matched to a gene: 7. From germline, CDR1 is MNHEY and CDR2 SVGEGT. This CDR3 has 15 residues. CDR3: CASSSKTSAQETQYF. DNA of the CDR3: TGTGCCAGCAGCTCGAAGACTAGCGCCCAAGAGACCCAGTACTTC.

The chain is built from TRBV20-1 and TRBJ2-1; 14 positions agree with TRBD2. The V gene's germline CDR1 is DFQATT and CDR2 SNEGSKA (reference sequence). The V and J ends lost 1 base and 8 bases, in that order; junction bases with no gene match: 1. The CDR3 totals 14 residues. This CDR3 reads CSARGTSGRHEQFF. CDR3 bases: TGCAGTGCTAGAGGGACTAGCGGGAGGCATGAGCAGTTCTTC.

The gene calls are TRBV6-1 and TRBJ1-1; D is perhaps TRBD1 (5 bases). The V end lost 6 bases, the J end lost 1 base, and 9 bases lay between the germline ends. Germline CDR1 reads MNHNS; CDR2 reads SASEGT. The CDR3 extends over 13 amino acids. The CDR3 spells CASRRQWNTEAFF. CDR3 in DNA: TGTGCCAGCAGGCGACAGTGGAACACTGAAGCTTTCTTT.

The rearrangement joins TRBV5-1 to TRBJ2-2, with D possibly being TRBD2 (6 bases). Germline-derived CDR1 and CDR2 are SGHRS and YFSETQ. V was clipped by 5 bases and J by 4 bases, with 15 bases between them. This CDR3 region has 15 residues. The CDR3 sequence: CASRPWAGLTGELFF. CDR3 DNA sequence: TGCGCCAGCAGGCCTTGGGCGGGACTCACCGGGGAGCTGTTTTTT.

This clone was recorded at least ten times. The V and J genes are TRBV4-2 and TRBJ2-5; 8 bases are a match to TRBD2. The CDR3 has 16 residues. CDR1 and CDR2 from the germline V gene are LGHNA and YNFKEQ. The J segment lost 5 bases and the V segment lost 0 bases, leaving 8 bases of the junction unmatched. CDR3 amino acids: CASSQDPGRAGETQYF. CDR3 in DNA: TGTGCCAGCAGCCAAGATCCCGGGAGGGCCGGGGAGACCCAGTACTTC.

As concerns this clone: The junction and the germline gene differ at one end; a read error may be behind it. The chain recombines TRBV6-2 or TRBV6-3 with TRBJ2-2; TRBD1 or TRBD2 may be the D gene (6 bases each). Germline values: CDR1 MNHEY, CDR2 SVGEGT. The CDR3 is 14 amino acids. The CDR3 sequence: CASRRGPNTGELFF. The CDR3 DNA reads as TGTGCCAGCAGACGGGGGCCGAACACAGGGGAGCTGTTTTTT.

The chain employs TRBV7-3 and TRBJ2-7, with D tentatively TRBD2 (5 bases). CDR3 length: 13 residues. Trimming removed 10 bases from V and 3 bases from J, with 16 bases in between. Germline CDR1 reads SGHTA; CDR2 reads FQGTGA. The CDR3 bases are TGTGCCATCCTTCCCGAGGGAGACTACGAGCAGTACTTC. This sequence encodes CAILPEGDYEQYF.

V and J are TRBV6-2 or TRBV6-3 and TRBJ1-5, with D unresolved. V was pared by 2 bases and J by 3 bases, with 5 bases between. CDR3 size: 13 residues. From germline, CDR1 is MNHEY and CDR2 SVGEGT. DNA for the CDR3: TGTGCCAGCAGTTACGTAGACAATCAGCCCCAGCATTTT. Translation: CASSYVDNQPQHF.

This rearrangement joins TRBV2 to TRBJ1-2; the D is unclear. The CDR3 is made up of 13 amino acids. CDR1 is SNHLY, CDR2 FYNNEI, per germline. The V end lost 6 bases, the J end lost 3 bases, and 11 bases lay between the germline ends. CDR3 DNA sequence: TGTGCCAGCAGCCCCGTTTTAGACTATGGCTACACCTTC. Translating gives CASSPVLDYGYTF.

The V gene is TRBV4-1, the J gene TRBJ2-3, with TRBD2 matching over 7 bases. V lost 2 bases, J lost 2 bases, and 10 bases stayed unmatched. This CDR3 spans 17 amino acids. The germline V gene has CDR1 MGHRA and CDR2 YSYEKL. CDR3 region: CASSQLPLAPYTDTQYF. The DNA of the CDR3 is TGCGCCAGCAGCCAACTGCCACTAGCGCCCTACACAGATACGCAGTATTTT.

Many counts were recorded for this clone. The rearrangement uses TRBV20-1 and TRBJ2-5; no definite D call. Germline CDR1 and CDR2: DFQATT and SNEGSKA (reference sequence). V lost 0 bases and J lost 2, with 13 bases in between. CDR3 size: 15 residues. This CDR3 is CSARDLIAAQETQYF. Written as DNA, the CDR3 is TGCAGTGCTAGAGATCTGATAGCCGCGCAAGAGACCCAGTACTTC.

The chain recombines TRBV9 with TRBJ2-1, with D perhaps TRBD2 (5 bases). The CDR3 totals 15 residues. Trimming stripped 0 bases from V and 4 bases from J, with 11 bases between. Per the germline V gene, CDR1 is SGDLS and CDR2 is YYNGEE. The CDR3 region is CASSVAADPYNEQFF. CDR3 DNA sequence: TGTGCCAGCAGCGTAGCAGCGGATCCTTACAATGAGCAGTTCTTC.

This clone came up many times. V is TRBV28 and J is TRBJ1-4, with D tentatively TRBD1 (6 bases). CDR1 is MDHEN and CDR2 is SYDVKM in the germline V gene. The ends were cut back, 6 bases at V and 5 bases at J, with 16 bases in the middle. CDR3 length: 15 residues. CDR3 in DNA: TGTGCCAGCAGGCCATACGTGGGGGCAAATGAAAAACTGTTTTTT. Translating gives CASRPYVGANEKLFF.

This clone was counted at least ten times. This sequence joins TRBV4-3 and TRBJ2-1; 7 nucleotides match TRBD1. This CDR3 has 16 amino acids. Germline CDR1 is LGHNA and CDR2 is YSLEER. J lost 5 bases, V lost 0 bases, and 7 bases had no gene match. CDR3 DNA: TGCGCCAGCAGCCAAGATTTCCTCGGGACAGACAATGAGCAGTTCTTC. Protein sequence: CASSQDFLGTDNEQFF.

This sequence joins TRBV20-1 and TRBJ2-7; D possibly corresponds to TRBD1 (5 bases). The ends were cut back, 7 bases at V and 1 base at J, with 11 bases in the middle. CDR1 DFQATT and CDR2 SNEGSKA come from the germline V gene (reference sequence). The CDR3 has 12 residues. CDR3 coding DNA: TGCAGTGGTCAGGGTAGGTCCTACGAGCAGTACTTC. This gives the protein CSGQGRSYEQYF.

This clone was seen ten or more times. This may be a read error, as it is one base from a much larger clone. V gene TRBV27 combines with J gene TRBJ2-7; 8 bases are shared with TRBD1. Looked up from germline, CDR1 is MNHEY and CDR2 is SMNVEV (reference sequence). The CDR3 runs to 15 residues. J lost 3 bases, V lost 5 bases, and 9 bases had no gene match. CDR3 in DNA: TGTGCCAGCAGTCTTACAGGGGGAATAGTCTACGAGCAGTACTTC. This encodes CASSLTGGIVYEQYF.